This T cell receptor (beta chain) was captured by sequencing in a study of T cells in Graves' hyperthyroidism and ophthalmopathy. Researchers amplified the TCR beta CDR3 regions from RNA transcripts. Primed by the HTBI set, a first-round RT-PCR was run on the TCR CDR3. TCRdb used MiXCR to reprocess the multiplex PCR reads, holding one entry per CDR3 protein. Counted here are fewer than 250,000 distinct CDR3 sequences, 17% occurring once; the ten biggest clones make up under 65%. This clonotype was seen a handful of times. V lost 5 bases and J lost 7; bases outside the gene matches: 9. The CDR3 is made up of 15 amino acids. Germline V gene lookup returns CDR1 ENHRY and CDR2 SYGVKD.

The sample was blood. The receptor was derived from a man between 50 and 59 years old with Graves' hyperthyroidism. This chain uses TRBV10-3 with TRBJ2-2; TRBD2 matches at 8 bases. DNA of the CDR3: TGTGCCATCAGTAGAACTAGCGGTTGGAGCGGGGAGCTGTTTTTT. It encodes CAISRTSGWSGELFF.